A single sample gave rise to the 3 T cell receptor beta chains below, sequenced in a study of beta chain features in type 1 diabetes. Isolated RNA was reverse transcribed in full, so expressed TCRB transcripts were sequenced. Produced via immunoSEQ multiplex PCR; TCRdb's table is partial and in-frame only. The table lists more than 300,000 clones, roughly 13% of them singletons, with more than 0.015% in the top ten. The sequencing sample was made of naive CD4+ T cells from blood. These receptors were obtained from a man younger than 30 in good health.

V is TRBV29-1 and J is TRBJ2-3; 9 bases are shared with TRBD1. The CDR3 runs 14 residues. Germline V gene sequence: CDR1 SQVTM, CDR2 ANQGSEA. The V segment lost 8 bases and the J segment 4 bases; nucleotides outside the gene matches: 10. This chain's CDR3 is CSSTRDRVADTQYF. CDR3 sequence (DNA): TGCAGCTCAACAAGGGACAGGGTTGCAGATACGCAGTATTTT.

Only a few counts were recorded for this clone. This chain links TRBV5-1 with TRBJ2-5, with 11 bases fitting TRBD1. CDR1 is SGHRS and CDR2 is YFSETQ in the germline V gene. V lost 4 bases, J lost 5 bases, and 13 bases stayed unmatched. CDR3 length equals 17 residues. The CDR3 here is CASSEYNPGQGEETQYF. CDR3 coding DNA: TGCGCCAGCAGCGAATACAATCCGGGACAGGGGGAGGAGACCCAGTACTTC. Full variable domain (remainder filled in from reference TRBV5-1 and TRBJ2-5): KAGVTQTPRYLIKTRGQQVTLSCSPISGHRSVSWYQQTPGQGLQFLFEYFSETQRNKGNFPGRFSGRQFSNSRSEMNVSTLELGDSALYLCASSEYNPGQGEETQYFGPGTRLLVL.

The chain has TRBV5-6 and TRBJ2-3; D not certain. V lost 0 bases and J 6 bases, leaving 17 bases between the germline ends. The CDR3 extends over 16 amino acids. The germline gives CDR1 SGHDT, CDR2 YYEEEE. CDR3 loop: CASSLVGQMDSDTQYF. The CDR3 DNA reads as TGTGCCAGCAGCTTGGTGGGCCAGATGGATTCGGATACGCAGTATTTT.